A single sample is the source of the 23 T cell receptor beta chains below, sequenced in a study of T cells in localized non-small cell lung cancer. Clones were read by immunoSEQ multiplex PCR, and TCRdb kept only the in-frame ones, dropping some. Among more than 100,000 clones listed, approximately 88% were seen once. The sample in question was peripheral blood, obtained before any cancer treatment. Receptors were obtained from an older female donor with stage I lung adenocarcinoma.

The gene calls are TRBV12-5 and TRBJ1-1, with D hard to call. Trimming took 1 base from V and 3 from J, leaving 3 bases between them. CDR1 LGHNT and CDR2 FRNRAP come from the germline V gene. This CDR3 spans 12 amino acids. The CDR3 DNA follows: TGTGCTAGTGGTTTGGGGGACACTGAAGCTTTCTTT. Protein product: CASGLGDTEAFF. The whole variable domain, filled in from reference TRBV12-5 and TRBJ1-1, reads DARVTQTPRHKVTEMGQEVTMRCQPILGHNTVFWYRQTMMQGLELLAYFRNRAPLDDSGMPKDRFSAEMPDATLATLKIQPSEPRDSAVYFCASGLGDTEAFFGQGTRLTVV.

The chain combines TRBV19 with TRBJ1-3; 7 bases line up with TRBD1. This CDR3 is built from 13 residues. The J segment lost 3 bases and the V segment lost 10 bases, leaving 6 bases of the junction unmatched. Germline lookup yields CDR1 LNHDA and CDR2 SQIVND (reference sequence). The CDR3 bases are TGTGCCACCGAAGACAGGGTTGGAAACACCATATATTTT. Translated, it gives CATEDRVGNTIYF. The full variable domain, in which reference TRBV19 and TRBJ1-3 provide the parts outside the CDR3, is DGGITQSPKYLFRKEGQNVTLSCEQNLNHDAMYWYRQDPGQGLRLIYYSQIVNDFQKGDIAEGYSVSREKKESFPLTVTSAQKNPTAFYLCATEDRVGNTIYFGEGSWLTVV.

The gene calls are TRBV5-5 and TRBJ2-7; 8 nucleotides agree with TRBD1. Germline V gene lookup returns CDR1 SGHKS and CDR2 YYEKEE (reference sequence). This CDR3 spans 14 amino acids. The J segment lost 3 bases and the V segment lost 4 bases, leaving 6 bases of the junction unmatched. CDR3 nucleotides: TGTGCCAGCAGCGGCCGGGACAGGTTCTACGAGCAGTACTTC. It specifies CASSGRDRFYEQYF.

The rearrangement links TRBV28 to TRBJ2-7; D is unresolved. V lost 3 bases, J lost 5 bases, and 2 bases lay in between. The CDR3 spans 10 residues. In germline, CDR1 is MDHEN, CDR2 SYDVKM. CDR3 DNA sequence: TGTGCCAGCAGTTTGAACGAGCAGTACTTC. It codes for CASSLNEQYF.

The chain is built from TRBV7-6 and TRBJ2-1, with TRBD2 as a possible D gene (6 bases). The germline CDR1 and CDR2 sequences are SGHVS and FNYEAQ. CDR3 length equals 15 residues. V was trimmed by 1 base and J by 6 bases, leaving 13 bases between them. The CDR3 DNA follows: TGTGCCAGCAGCTTAGAACTAGCTAGGGGCAATGAGCAGTTCTTC. This translates into CASSLELARGNEQFF.

The DNA for the CDR3 is TGTGCCAGTAGTCGGCTAGCGGGGGCGACGGGGAATGAGCAGTTCTTC. Encoded protein: CASSRLAGATGNEQFF. V gene TRBV19 combines with J gene TRBJ2-1, with 10 positions matching TRBD2. The CDR3 length is 16 residues. Germline assignment: CDR1 LNHDA and CDR2 SQIVND (reference sequence). V shed 5 bases and J 7 bases; nucleotides not matched to a gene: 11.

The chain employs TRBV6-5 and TRBJ1-2, with 12 bases fitting TRBD1. This CDR3 contains 15 residues. The germline V gene encodes CDR1 MNHEY and CDR2 SVGAGI. Trimming took 7 bases from V and 8 from J; bases not matched to a gene: 11. This CDR3 reads CASTKPGTGGSGYTF. CDR3 DNA: TGTGCCAGCACCAAACCAGGGACAGGGGGCAGCGGCTACACCTTC.

The table lists this clone with many counts. The chain employs TRBV5-6 and TRBJ2-7, with D tentatively TRBD1 (5 bases). Looked up from germline, CDR1 is SGHDT and CDR2 is YYEEEE. The CDR3 contains 14 residues. V lost 4 bases and J 2 bases, leaving 13 bases between the germline ends. For the CDR3, the DNA is TGTGCCAGCAGCAACCTGCAGGGAACCTACGAGCAGTACTTC. It yields the protein CASSNLQGTYEQYF.

This chain uses TRBV9 with TRBJ2-2; either TRBD1 or TRBD2 may supply D (5 bases each). Germline V gene lookup returns CDR1 SGDLS and CDR2 YYNGEE. V gave up 0 bases and J gave up 7 bases, with 16 bases separating them. This CDR3 is built from 16 residues. CDR3 loop: CASSVGGTTLDGELFF. The CDR3 DNA is TGTGCCAGCAGCGTAGGAGGGACCACATTGGACGGGGAGCTGTTTTTT.

The chain combines TRBV6-1 with TRBJ2-2, with 8 positions matching TRBD2. Trimming cost V 4 bases and J 1 base; bases outside gene matches: 2. The CDR3 is 15 amino acids. Germline CDR1 is MNHNS and CDR2 is SASEGT. CDR3 protein: CASSGTSGNTGELFF. The CDR3 region has the DNA TGTGCCAGCAGTGGAACTAGCGGGAACACCGGGGAGCTGTTTTTT.

The rearrangement joins TRBV5-6 to TRBJ2-4, with D possibly TRBD2 on 5 matching bases. Germline CDR1 SGHDT, CDR2 YYEEEE. V shed 4 bases and J shed 6 bases, with 17 bases lying between them. This CDR3 region has 15 residues. The CDR3 reads CASSRDTGRVNIQYF. The DNA for the CDR3 is TGTGCCAGCAGCCGTGATACCGGGCGGGTAAACATTCAGTACTTC.

The CDR3 sequence: CASSPPGVRVSETQYF. CDR3 DNA sequence: TGTGCCAGCTCACCACCGGGGGTCAGGGTCTCCGAGACCCAGTACTTC. V gene TRBV18 combines with J gene TRBJ2-5; D may match TRBD1 or TRBD2 (5 bases each). The length of the CDR3 is 16 residues. V gave up 0 bases and J gave up 5 bases, with 16 bases separating them. CDR1 is KGHSH, CDR2 LQKENI, per germline.

As concerns this clone: This sample includes further DNA sequences coding for the same CDR3. The gene calls are TRBV7-3 and TRBJ1-1; no firm D call. The germline V gene encodes CDR1 SGHTA and CDR2 FQGTGA. V lost 2 bases and J lost 8, with 12 bases in between. The CDR3 is made up of 13 amino acids. As DNA, the CDR3 is TGTGCCAGCAGCTTAGGTGGCTCAACGGAAGCTTTCTTT. It encodes CASSLGGSTEAFF.

The chain is built from TRBV11-2 and TRBJ1-1; TRBD1 might be the D (6 bases). With 3 bases removed from V and 7 bases from J, the gap between germline ends came to 12 bases. The V gene's germline CDR1 is SGHAT and CDR2 FQNNGV. There are 13 residues in the CDR3. The CDR3 bases are TGTGCCAGCAGCTTCGGGACACCCTTTGAAGCTTTCTTT. Translated: CASSFGTPFEAFF.

This chain connects TRBV5-6 to TRBJ2-7; 7 nucleotides agree with TRBD1. V lost 3 bases, J lost 3 bases, and 9 bases stayed unmatched. This CDR3 comprises 15 residues. CDR1 SGHDT and CDR2 YYEEEE come from the germline V gene. Written as DNA, the CDR3 is TGTGCCAGCAGCTCCCGGGACAGACCTTTCTACGAGCAGTACTTC. This codes for CASSSRDRPFYEQYF.

The chain employs TRBV7-3 and TRBJ2-7; TRBD2 matches at 8 bases. V was pared by 1 base and J by 1 base, with 9 bases of the junction left unmatched. The CDR3 consists of 17 residues. Germline loops: CDR1 SGHTA, CDR2 FQGTGA. This chain's CDR3 is CASSLIPSGRLSYEQYF. The CDR3 DNA follows: TGTGCCAGCAGCTTAATCCCCAGCGGGAGACTTTCCTACGAGCAGTACTTC.

The chain links TRBV29-1 to TRBJ1-1; tentatively, D is TRBD1 (6 bases). With 6 bases removed from V and 5 bases from J, the gap between germline ends came to 16 bases. The CDR3 is 13 residues long. Germline V lookup: CDR1 SQVTM, CDR2 ANQGSEA. As DNA, the CDR3 is TGCAGCGTGGCGGGGGCAGGGTGGACTGAAGCTTTCTTT. The encoded protein is CSVAGAGWTEAFF. The full variable domain, its missing parts supplied by reference TRBV29-1 and TRBJ1-1, is SAVISQKPSRDICQRGTSLTIQCQVDSQVTMMFWYRQQPGQSLTLIATANQGSEATYESGFVIDKFPISRPNLTFSTLTVSNMSPEDSSIYLCSVAGAGWTEAFFGQGTRLTVV.

The rearrangement links TRBV10-3 to TRBJ2-3, with D possibly TRBD1 on 5 matching bases. There are 14 residues in the CDR3. Per the germline V gene, CDR1 is ENHRY and CDR2 is SYGVKD. Between the trimmed V and J ends, which lost 4 bases and 4 bases, there was a span of 12 bases. The CDR3 DNA reads TGTGCCATCAGTGCGTCAGAAGGGGCAGATACGCAGTATTTT. Protein sequence: CAISASEGADTQYF.

This clone was counted only a few times. The V and J genes are TRBV5-1 and TRBJ1-1; D not certain. The CDR3 is made up of 13 amino acids. Trimming pared 0 bases from V and 4 bases from J, leaving 7 bases between. The germline V gene encodes CDR1 SGHRS and CDR2 YFSETQ. The CDR3 nucleotides read TGCGCCAGCAGCTTGGATTGGGCCACTGAAGCTTTCTTT. Amino acids: CASSLDWATEAFF.

J is TRBJ2-1 and V is TRBV27, with D perhaps matching TRBD2 (6 bases). V dropped 5 bases and J dropped 4 bases, with 9 bases sitting between them. The germline V gene has CDR1 MNHEY and CDR2 SMNVEV (reference sequence). The CDR3 totals 13 residues. The chain's CDR3 is CASSSSGYNEQFF. The CDR3 nucleotides read TGTGCCAGCAGTAGTAGCGGATACAATGAGCAGTTCTTC.

This chain links TRBV18 with TRBJ2-3; D gene unclear. The CDR3 extends over 14 amino acids. The V and J ends lost 3 bases and 1 base respectively, with 8 bases between them. The germline CDR1 and CDR2 sequences are KGHSH and LQKENI. CDR3: CASSPPGRTDTQYF. The CDR3, as DNA: TGTGCCAGCTCACCCCCGGGCCGCACAGATACGCAGTATTTT.

The CDR3 sequence is CASRPGQWVSYEQYF. DNA for the CDR3: TGTGCCAGCAGACCAGGACAGTGGGTCTCCTACGAGCAGTACTTC. V is TRBV6-6 and J is TRBJ2-7; a weak D match, TRBD1 (6 bases). This CDR3 is built from 15 residues. Germline lookup yields CDR1 MNHNY and CDR2 SVGAGI (reference sequence). Trimming took off 6 bases at V and 0 bases at J, with 15 bases between the two ends.

The chain has TRBV6-4 and TRBJ2-7; 10 bases agree with TRBD2. Germline lookup yields CDR1 MRHNA and CDR2 SNTAGT. Trimming at V came to 2 bases and at J to 5 bases, leaving 6 bases not matched to a gene. This CDR3 contains 15 residues. The CDR3: CASSDEAGGPHEQYF. The CDR3, as DNA: TGTGCCAGCAGTGACGAAGCGGGAGGGCCCCACGAGCAGTACTTC.